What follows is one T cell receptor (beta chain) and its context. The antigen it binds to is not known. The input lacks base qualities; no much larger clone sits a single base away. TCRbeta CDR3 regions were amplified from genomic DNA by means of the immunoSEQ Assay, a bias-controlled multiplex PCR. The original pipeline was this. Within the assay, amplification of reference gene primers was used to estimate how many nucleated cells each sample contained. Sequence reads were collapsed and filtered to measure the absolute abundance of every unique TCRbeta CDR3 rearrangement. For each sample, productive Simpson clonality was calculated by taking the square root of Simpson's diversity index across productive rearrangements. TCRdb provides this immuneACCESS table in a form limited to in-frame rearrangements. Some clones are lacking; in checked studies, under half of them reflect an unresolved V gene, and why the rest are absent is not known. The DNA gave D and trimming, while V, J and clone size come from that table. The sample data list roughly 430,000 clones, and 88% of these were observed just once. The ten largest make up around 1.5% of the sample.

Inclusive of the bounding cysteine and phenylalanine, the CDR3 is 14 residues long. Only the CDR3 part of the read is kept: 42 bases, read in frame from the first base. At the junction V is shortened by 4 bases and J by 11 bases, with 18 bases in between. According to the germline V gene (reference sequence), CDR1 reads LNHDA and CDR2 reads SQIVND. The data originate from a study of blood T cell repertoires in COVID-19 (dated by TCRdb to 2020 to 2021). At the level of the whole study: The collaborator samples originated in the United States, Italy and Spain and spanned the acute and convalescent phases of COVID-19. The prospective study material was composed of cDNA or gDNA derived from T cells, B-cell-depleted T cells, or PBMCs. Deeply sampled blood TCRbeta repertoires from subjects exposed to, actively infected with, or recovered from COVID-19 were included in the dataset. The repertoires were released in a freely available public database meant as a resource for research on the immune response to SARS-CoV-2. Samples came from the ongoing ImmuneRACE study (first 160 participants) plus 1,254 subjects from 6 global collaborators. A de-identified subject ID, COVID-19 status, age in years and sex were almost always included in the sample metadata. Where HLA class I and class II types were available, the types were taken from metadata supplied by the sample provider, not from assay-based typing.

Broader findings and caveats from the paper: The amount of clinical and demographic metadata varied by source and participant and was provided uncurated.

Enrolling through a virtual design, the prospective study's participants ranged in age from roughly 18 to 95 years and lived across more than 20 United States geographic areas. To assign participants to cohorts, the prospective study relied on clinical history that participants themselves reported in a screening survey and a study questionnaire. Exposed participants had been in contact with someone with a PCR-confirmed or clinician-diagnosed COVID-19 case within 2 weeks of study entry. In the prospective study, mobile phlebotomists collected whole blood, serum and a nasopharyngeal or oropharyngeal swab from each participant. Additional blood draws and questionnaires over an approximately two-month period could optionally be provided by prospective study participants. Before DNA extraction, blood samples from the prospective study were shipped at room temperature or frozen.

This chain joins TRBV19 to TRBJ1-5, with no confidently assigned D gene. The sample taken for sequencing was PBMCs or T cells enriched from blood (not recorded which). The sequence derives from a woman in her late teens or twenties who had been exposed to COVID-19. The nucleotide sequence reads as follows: TGTGCCAGTAGTAACAGCCCCCAAAGCAGGTCCCAGCATTTT. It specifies CASSNSPQSRSQHF.